The subject of this entry is one TCR beta chain. This entry is derived from a study of T cells in localized non-small cell lung cancer. There are 18 residues in the CDR3. Trimming left V 0 bases short and J 3 bases short, with 21 bases between. The germline V gene has CDR1 LGHNA and CDR2 YSLEER. Method: immunoSEQ multiplex PCR; TCRdb's copy keeps in-frame clones and lacks some. The table has fewer than 20,000 clones, approximately 85% seen once. The sequence was obtained from a male donor aged 60 or older with stage I lung adenocarcinoma. The sample in question was peripheral blood, obtained before any cancer treatment. The rearrangement joins TRBV4-3 to TRBJ2-7; D call uncertain. This chain's CDR3 is CASSQELSQGLTYYEQYF. Written as DNA, the CDR3 is TGCGCCAGCAGCCAAGAGCTTTCTCAAGGGTTGACTTACTACGAGCAGTACTTC.